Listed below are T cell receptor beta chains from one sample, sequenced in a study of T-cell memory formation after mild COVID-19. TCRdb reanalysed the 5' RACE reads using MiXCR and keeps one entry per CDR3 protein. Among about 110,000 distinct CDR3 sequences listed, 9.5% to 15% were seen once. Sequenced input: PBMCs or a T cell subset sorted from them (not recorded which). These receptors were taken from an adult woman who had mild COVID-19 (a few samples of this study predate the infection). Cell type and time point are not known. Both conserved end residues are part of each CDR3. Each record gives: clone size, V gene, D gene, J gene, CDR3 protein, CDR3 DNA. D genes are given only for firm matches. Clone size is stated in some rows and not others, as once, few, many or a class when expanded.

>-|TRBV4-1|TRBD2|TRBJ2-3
CASSLWAPAGGTDTQYF
TGCGCCAGCAGCCTATGGGCCCCAGCGGGGGGCACAGATACGCAGTATTTT
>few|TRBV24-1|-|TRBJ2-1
CATSDPDSSSYNEQFF
TGTGCCACCAGTGACCCTGACAGCAGCTCCTACAATGAGCAGTTCTTC
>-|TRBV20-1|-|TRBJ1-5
CSARDPTVGHQPQHF
TGCAGTGCTAGAGATCCAACAGTGGGGCATCAGCCCCAGCATTTT
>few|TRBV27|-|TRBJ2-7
CASSTAGGQEFYEQYF
TGTGCCAGCTCCACGGCCGGGGGGCAGGAATTCTACGAGCAGTACTTC
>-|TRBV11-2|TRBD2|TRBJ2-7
CASSHLAGRYEQYF
TGTGCCAGCAGCCACCTAGCGGGTCGCTACGAGCAGTACTTC
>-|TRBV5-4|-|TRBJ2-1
CASSPLVADYNEQFF
TGTGCCAGCAGCCCCCTGGTAGCGGACTACAATGAGCAGTTCTTC
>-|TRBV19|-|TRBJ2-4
CASSKVAGLAKNIQYF
TGTGCCAGTAGTAAAGTAGCCGGCCTAGCCAAAAACATTCAGTACTTC
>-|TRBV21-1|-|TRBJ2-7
CASSPGQLSSYEQYF
TGTGCCAGCAGCCCGGGACAGTTGAGCTCCTACGAGCAGTACTTC
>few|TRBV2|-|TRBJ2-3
CASSESGLITDTQYF
TGTGCCAGCAGTGAATCTGGACTTATCACAGATACGCAGTATTTT
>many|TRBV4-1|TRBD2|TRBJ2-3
CASSPTRLAGRASTDTQYF
TGCGCCAGCAGCCCCACCCGACTAGCGGGACGTGCTAGCACAGATACGCAGTATTTT
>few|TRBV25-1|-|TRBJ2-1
CASSDTFLSDNEQFF
TGTGCCAGCAGTGACACGTTCCTCTCTGATAATGAGCAGTTCTTC
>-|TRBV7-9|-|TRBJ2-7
CASSSGVPYEQYF
TGTGCCAGCAGCTCTGGAGTGCCCTACGAGCAGTACTTC
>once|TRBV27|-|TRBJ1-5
CASRGLGSNQPQHF
TGTGCCAGCAGAGGACTGGGTAGCAATCAGCCCCAGCATTTT
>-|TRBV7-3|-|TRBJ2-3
CASSLISDTQYF
TGTGCCAGCAGCTTAATATCAGATACGCAGTATTTT
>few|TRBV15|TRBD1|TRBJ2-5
CATSRDRKQETQYF
TGTGCCACCAGCAGGGACAGGAAACAAGAGACCCAGTACTTC
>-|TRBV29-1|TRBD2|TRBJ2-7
CSVEGTSGTFGGYEQYF
TGCAGCGTTGAGGGGACTAGCGGGACCTTCGGTGGCTACGAGCAGTACTTC
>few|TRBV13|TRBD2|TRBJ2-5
CASSSGLAGGQETQYF
TGTGCCAGCAGCTCCGGACTAGCGGGGGGCCAAGAGACCCAGTACTTC
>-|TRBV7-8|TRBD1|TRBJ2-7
CASSKAGTGGYEQYF
TGTGCCAGCAGCAAAGCCGGGACAGGGGGGTACGAGCAGTACTTC
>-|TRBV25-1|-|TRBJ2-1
CASSEDPAEGPHNEQFF
TGTGCCAGCAGTGAAGACCCGGCCGAGGGTCCCCACAATGAGCAGTTCTTC
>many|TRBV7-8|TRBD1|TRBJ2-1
CASSLTGTGYNEQFF
TGTGCCAGCAGCCTTACGGGGACAGGGTACAATGAGCAGTTCTTC
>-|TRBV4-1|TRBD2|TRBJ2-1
CASRSLAGGPVYNEQFF
TGCGCCAGCAGGAGCCTAGCGGGGGGGCCGGTCTACAATGAGCAGTTCTTC
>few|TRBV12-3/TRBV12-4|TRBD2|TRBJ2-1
CASRNGLVGNEQFF
TGTGCCAGCAGAAATGGACTAGTAGGGAATGAGCAGTTCTTC
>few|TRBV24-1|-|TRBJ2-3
CATSDRQSADTQYF
TGTGCCACCAGTGATCGACAGTCGGCAGATACGCAGTATTTT